The 15 T cell receptor beta chains reported below all come from one sample, sequenced in a study of blood T cell repertoires in COVID-19. Using immunoSEQ multiplex PCR, the repertoire was profiled, and TCRdb retains in-frame clones only, with some absent. The repertoire consists of some 290,000 clones, with 90% occurring once and the leading ten covering 0.95% to 1.3%. The source material was peripheral blood. These receptors originate from a woman in her thirties or forties with COVID-19, enrolled during active disease.

The chain employs TRBV9 and TRBJ1-2; 10 bases match TRBD1. The V gene end was trimmed by 2 bases and the J gene end by 9 bases; junction bases not matched to a gene: 4. Germline values: CDR1 SGDLS, CDR2 YYNGEE. The CDR3 totals 13 residues. The CDR3 region has the DNA TGTGCCAGCAGCGTTGGACAGGGGGTTAGCTACACCTTC. This encodes CASSVGQGVSYTF. The entire variable domain, with the rest obtained from reference TRBV9 and TRBJ1-2, is as follows: DSGVTQTPKHLITATGQRVTLRCSPRSGDLSVYWYQQSLDQGLQFLIQYYNGEERAKGNILERFSAQQFPDLHSELNLSSLELGDSALYFCASSVGQGVSYTFGSGTRLTVV.

CDR3 DNA sequence: TGTGCCAGCAGTTTAAACAGGGGGGGGACTGAAGCTTTCTTT. Encoded protein: CASSLNRGGTEAFF. The chain carries TRBV27 and TRBJ1-1, with TRBD1 matching 8 bases. Germline assignment: CDR1 MNHEY and CDR2 SMNVEV (reference sequence). This CDR3 region has 14 residues. V lost 2 bases, J lost 5 bases, and 4 bases stayed unmatched.

This chain joins TRBV4-3 and TRBJ2-3; D may be TRBD2 (5 bases). CDR3 length equals 15 residues. V was cut by 3 bases and J by 3 bases, with 13 bases left in between. CDR1 LGHNA and CDR2 YSLEER come from the germline V gene. CDR3 coding DNA: TGCGCCAGCAGCCACCGGGCTAGAGGGACAGATACGCAGTATTTT. Its translation is CASSHRARGTDTQYF.

The rearrangement links TRBV6-2 or TRBV6-3 to TRBJ1-1; perhaps TRBD1 as D (5 bases). The germline V gene has CDR1 MNHEY and CDR2 SVGEGT. The germline V and J ends were trimmed by 5 bases and 0 bases, with 10 bases remaining between them. The CDR3 has 14 amino acids. CDR3 amino acids: CASSRGGVNTEAFF. CDR3 coding DNA: TGTGCCAGCAGTCGGGGGGGGGTGAACACTGAAGCTTTCTTT.

The chain uses TRBV19 and TRBJ1-1; TRBD1 matches at 9 bases. Germline assignment: CDR1 LNHDA and CDR2 SQIVND (reference sequence). The CDR3 is made up of 14 amino acids. V lost 7 bases and J lost 5; bases outside the gene matches: 8. CDR3 sequence reads: CASTKGTGWTEAFF. The CDR3 DNA follows: TGTGCCAGTACCAAGGGGACAGGGTGGACTGAAGCTTTCTTT.

J is TRBJ1-1 and V is TRBV28; a possible D gene is TRBD1 (5 bases). The CDR3 runs to 16 residues. CDR1 MDHEN and CDR2 SYDVKM come from the germline V gene. Trimming shortened V by 3 bases and J by 0 bases, and 14 bases separated the two germline ends. For the CDR3, the DNA is TGTGCCAGCAGTTTCAGGGCGGCGGGGCTGAACACTGAAGCTTTCTTT. Protein sequence: CASSFRAAGLNTEAFF. The whole variable domain, filled in from reference TRBV28 and TRBJ1-1, reads DVKVTQSSRYLVKRTGEKVFLECVQDMDHENMFWYRQDPGLGLRLIYFSYDVKMKEKGDIPEGYSVSREKKERFSLILESASTNQTSMYLCASSFRAAGLNTEAFFGQGTRLTVV.

The J gene is TRBJ1-2, the V gene TRBV28; 7 bases align to TRBD1. The J segment lost 3 bases and the V segment lost 7 bases, leaving 11 bases of the junction unmatched. The CDR3 runs 15 residues. Germline V gives CDR1 MDHEN, CDR2 SYDVKM. The CDR3 loop is CASTSRGRGDYGYTF. CDR3 nucleotides: TGTGCCAGCACTTCGAGGGGGCGAGGGGACTATGGCTACACCTTC.

About this clone itself: The same CDR3 can be traced to other DNA sequences in this sample. The rearrangement uses TRBV18 and TRBJ1-2; D unresolved. This CDR3 contains 14 residues. The V end was cut by 2 bases, the J end by 2 bases, with 9 bases between. Germline V lookup: CDR1 KGHSH, CDR2 LQKENI. CDR3 DNA: TGTGCCAGCTCACCAAGCGGCAGGAACTATGGCTACACCTTC. This encodes CASSPSGRNYGYTF. Variable domain in full (rest from reference TRBV18 and TRBJ1-2): NAGVMQNPRHLVRRRGQEARLRCSPMKGHSHVYWYRQLPEEGLKFMVYLQKENIIDESGMPKERFSAEFPKEGPSILRIQQVVRGDSAAYFCASSPSGRNYGYTFGSGTRLTVV.

The chain has TRBV7-2 and TRBJ1-1; TRBD1 agrees at 7 bases. The V and J ends lost 5 bases and 8 bases, in that order; junction bases with no gene match: 14. The germline V gene encodes CDR1 SGHTA and CDR2 FQGNSA. This CDR3 is 15 amino acids long. The CDR3 protein is CASSPPSSRGMEAFF. CDR3 in DNA: TGTGCCAGCAGCCCACCCTCGAGCAGGGGGATGGAAGCTTTCTTT.

The genes are TRBV27 and TRBJ2-2; D ambiguous. The V end lost 1 base, the J end lost 7 bases, and 4 bases lay between the germline ends. This CDR3 contains 12 residues. CDR1 and CDR2 from the germline V gene are MNHEY and SMNVEV (reference sequence). CDR3 in DNA: TGTGCCAGCAGTTTATTGTACGGGGAGCTGTTTTTT. Protein product: CASSLLYGELFF.

The chain combines TRBV24-1 with TRBJ2-3; TRBD1 matches at 9 bases. Germline values: CDR1 KGHDR, CDR2 SFDVKD. The CDR3 totals 17 residues. After removal of 2 bases from V and 1 base from J, the junction contained 6 bases not matched to a gene. The CDR3 DNA reads as TGTGCCACCAGTGATTATACAGGGGGCCGGGGCACAGATACGCAGTATTTT. Protein: CATSDYTGGRGTDTQYF.

The chain recombines TRBV7-5 with TRBJ2-3; the listed D gene, TRBD2, was not tested against the DNA. TRBV7-5 is a documented pseudogene. CDR3 length: 16 residues. CDR3 in amino acids: CARSARSGRVPDTQYF. The CDR3 DNA reads TGTGCCAGAAGCGCGAGGAGCGGGAGGGTTCCAGATACGCAGTATTTT.

The genes are TRBV6-5 and TRBJ1-2; 9 nucleotides agree with TRBD1. J gave up 4 bases and V 5 bases, and 5 bases lay outside the gene matches. The CDR3 has 14 amino acids. Germline assignment: CDR1 MNHEY and CDR2 SVGAGI. The CDR3: CASSPRGQGYGYTF. The CDR3 DNA follows: TGTGCCAGCAGTCCCCGGGGACAGGGCTATGGCTACACCTTC.

The rearrangement uses TRBV6-6 and TRBJ2-7, with 7 bases lining up with TRBD2. The CDR3 sequence is 14 residues long. Trimming removed 7 bases from V and 6 bases from J; junction bases left unmatched: 12. Germline assignment: CDR1 MNHNY and CDR2 SVGAGI (reference sequence). The CDR3 loop is CASKPRGREGEQYF. The CDR3 DNA reads as TGTGCCAGCAAACCGCGGGGCAGGGAGGGCGAGCAGTACTTC.

This clone was recorded once. The J gene is TRBJ2-5, the V gene TRBV5-1; 7 bases align to TRBD1. Germline CDR1 SGHRS, CDR2 YFSETQ. CDR3 length: 17 residues. V trimming: 1 base; J trimming: 1 base; junction bases outside the gene matches: 10. CDR3 coding DNA: TGCGCCAGCAGCTTGAGCCCTAACAGGGGCCTCCAAGAGACCCAGTACTTC. It specifies CASSLSPNRGLQETQYF.